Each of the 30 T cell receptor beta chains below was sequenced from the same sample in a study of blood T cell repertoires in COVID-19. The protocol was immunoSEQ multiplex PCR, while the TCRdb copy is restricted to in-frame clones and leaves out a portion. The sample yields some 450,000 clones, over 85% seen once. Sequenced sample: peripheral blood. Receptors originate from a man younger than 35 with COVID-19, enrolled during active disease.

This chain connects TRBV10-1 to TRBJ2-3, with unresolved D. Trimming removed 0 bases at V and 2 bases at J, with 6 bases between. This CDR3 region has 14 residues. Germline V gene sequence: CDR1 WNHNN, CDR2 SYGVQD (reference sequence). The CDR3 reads CASSESVVTDTQYF. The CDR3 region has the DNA TGCGCCAGCAGTGAGTCCGTCGTCACAGATACGCAGTATTTT.

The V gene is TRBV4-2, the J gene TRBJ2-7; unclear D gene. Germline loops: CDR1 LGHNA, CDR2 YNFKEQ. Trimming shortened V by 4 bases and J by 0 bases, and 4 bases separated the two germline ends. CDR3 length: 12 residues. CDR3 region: CASSPSSYEQYF. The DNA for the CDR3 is TGTGCCAGCAGCCCCAGCTCCTACGAGCAGTACTTC.

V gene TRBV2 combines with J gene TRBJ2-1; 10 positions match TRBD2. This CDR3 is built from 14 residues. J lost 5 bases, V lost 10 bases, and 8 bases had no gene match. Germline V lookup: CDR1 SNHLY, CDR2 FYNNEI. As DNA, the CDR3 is TGTGCCATACCTGGGACTAGCGAGAACAATGAGCAGTTCTTC. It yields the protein CAIPGTSENNEQFF. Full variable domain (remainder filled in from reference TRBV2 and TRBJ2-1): EPEVTQTPSHQVTQMGQEVILRCVPISNHLYFYWYRQILGQKVEFLVSFYNNEISEKSEIFDDQFSVERPDGSNFTLKIRSTKLEDSAMYFCAIPGTSENNEQFFGPGTRLTVL.

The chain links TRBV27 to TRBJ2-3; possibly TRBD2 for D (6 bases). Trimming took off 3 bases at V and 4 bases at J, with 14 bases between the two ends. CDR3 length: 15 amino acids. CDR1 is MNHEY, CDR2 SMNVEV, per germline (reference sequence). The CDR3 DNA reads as TGTGCCAGCAGTTTCGGAGAAATAGCGGCAGATACGCAGTATTTT. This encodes CASSFGEIAADTQYF.

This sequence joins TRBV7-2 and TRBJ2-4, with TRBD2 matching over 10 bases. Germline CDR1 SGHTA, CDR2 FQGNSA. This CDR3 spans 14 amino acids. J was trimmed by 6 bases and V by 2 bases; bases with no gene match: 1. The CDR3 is CASSLLAGANIQYF. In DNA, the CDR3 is TGTGCCAGCAGCTTACTAGCGGGGGCAAACATTCAGTACTTC.

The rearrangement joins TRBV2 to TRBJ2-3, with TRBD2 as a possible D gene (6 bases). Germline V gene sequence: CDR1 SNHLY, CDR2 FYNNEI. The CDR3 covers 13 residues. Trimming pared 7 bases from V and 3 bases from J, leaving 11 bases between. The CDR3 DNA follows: TGTGCCAGCATTAGGGGACTGACAGATACGCAGTATTTT. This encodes CASIRGLTDTQYF.

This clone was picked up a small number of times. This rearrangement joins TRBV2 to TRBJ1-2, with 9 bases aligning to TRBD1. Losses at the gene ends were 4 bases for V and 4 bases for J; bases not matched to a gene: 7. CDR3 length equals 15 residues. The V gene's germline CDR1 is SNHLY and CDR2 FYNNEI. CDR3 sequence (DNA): TGTGCCAGCAGTGCGAAGACAGGGGGAGGCTATGGCTACACCTTC. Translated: CASSAKTGGGYGYTF.

The CDR3 protein is CASSLQTGGDTDTQYF. The CDR3 DNA is TGTGCCAGCAGCTTACAGACAGGGGGGGACACAGATACGCAGTATTTT. The rearrangement uses TRBV7-2 and TRBJ2-3, with 9 positions matching TRBD1. This CDR3 contains 16 residues. Germline CDR1 and CDR2: SGHTA and FQGNSA. Trimming at V came to 2 bases and at J to 2 bases, leaving 5 bases not matched to a gene. Filled out from reference TRBV7-2 and TRBJ2-3, the complete variable domain reads GAGVSQSPSNKVTEKGKDVELRCDPISGHTALYWYRQSLGQGLEFLIYFQGNSAPDKSGLPSDRFSAERTGGSVSTLTIQRTQQEDSAVYLCASSLQTGGDTDTQYFGPGTRLTVL.

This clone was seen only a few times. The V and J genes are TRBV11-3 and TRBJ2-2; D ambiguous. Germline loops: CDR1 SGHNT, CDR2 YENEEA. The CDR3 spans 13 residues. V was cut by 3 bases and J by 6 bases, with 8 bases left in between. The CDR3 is CASSFLDPGELFF. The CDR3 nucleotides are TGTGCCAGCAGCTTTCTAGATCCCGGGGAGCTGTTTTTT.

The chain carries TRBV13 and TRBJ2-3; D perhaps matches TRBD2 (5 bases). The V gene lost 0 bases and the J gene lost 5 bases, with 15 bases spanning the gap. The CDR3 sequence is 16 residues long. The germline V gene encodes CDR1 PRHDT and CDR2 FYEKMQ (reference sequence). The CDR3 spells CASSLGAPGGGDTQYF. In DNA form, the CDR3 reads TGTGCCAGCAGCTTAGGGGCTCCCGGCGGAGGAGATACGCAGTATTTT.

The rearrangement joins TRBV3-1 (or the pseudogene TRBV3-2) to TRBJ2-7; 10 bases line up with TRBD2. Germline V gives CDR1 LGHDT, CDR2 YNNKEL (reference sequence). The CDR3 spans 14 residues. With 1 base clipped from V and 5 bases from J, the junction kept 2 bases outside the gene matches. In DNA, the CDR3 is TGTGCCAGCAGCCAAGGTCTAGCGGGAGACGAGCAGTACTTC. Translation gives CASSQGLAGDEQYF.

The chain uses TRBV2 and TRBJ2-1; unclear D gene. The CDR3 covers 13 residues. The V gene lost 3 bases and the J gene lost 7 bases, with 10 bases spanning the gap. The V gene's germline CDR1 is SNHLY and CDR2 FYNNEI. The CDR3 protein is CASSEAGLNEQFF. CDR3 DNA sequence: TGTGCCAGCAGTGAGGCTGGCTTAAATGAGCAGTTCTTC.

CDR3 loop: CASSQAETGATEAFF. DNA of the CDR3: TGCGCCAGCAGCCAAGCCGAGACAGGGGCCACTGAAGCTTTCTTT. The rearrangement links TRBV4-1 to TRBJ1-1; TRBD1 matches at 8 bases. Germline-derived CDR1 and CDR2 are MGHRA and YSYEKL. The CDR3 has 15 amino acids. V shed 1 base and J 4 bases; nucleotides not matched to a gene: 5.

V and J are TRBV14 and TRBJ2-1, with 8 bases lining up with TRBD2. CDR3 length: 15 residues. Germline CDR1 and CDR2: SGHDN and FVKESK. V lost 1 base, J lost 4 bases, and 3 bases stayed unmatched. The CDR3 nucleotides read TGTGCCAGCAGCCAAGTAGCGGGGATTTACAATGAGCAGTTCTTC. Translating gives CASSQVAGIYNEQFF. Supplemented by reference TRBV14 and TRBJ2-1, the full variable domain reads EAGVTQFPSHSVIEKGQTVTLRCDPISGHDNLYWYRRVMGKEIKFLLHFVKESKQDESGMPNNRFLAERTGGTYSTLKVQPAELEDSGVYFCASSQVAGIYNEQFFGPGTRLTVL.

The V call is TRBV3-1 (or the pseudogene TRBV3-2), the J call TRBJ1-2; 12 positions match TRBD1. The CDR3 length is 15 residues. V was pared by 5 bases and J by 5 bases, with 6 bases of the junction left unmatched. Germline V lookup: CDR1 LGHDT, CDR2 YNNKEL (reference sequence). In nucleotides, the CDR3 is TGTGCCAGCAGCAAAGGGACAGGGGGCGCGTATGGCTACACCTTC. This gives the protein CASSKGTGGAYGYTF.

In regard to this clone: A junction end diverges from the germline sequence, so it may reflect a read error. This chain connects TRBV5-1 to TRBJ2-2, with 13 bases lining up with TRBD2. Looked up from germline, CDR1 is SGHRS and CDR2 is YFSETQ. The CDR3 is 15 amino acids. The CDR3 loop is CASTLTSGGTGELFF. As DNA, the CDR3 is TGCGCCAGCACCTTGACTAGCGGGGGGACCGGGGAGCTGTTTTTT.

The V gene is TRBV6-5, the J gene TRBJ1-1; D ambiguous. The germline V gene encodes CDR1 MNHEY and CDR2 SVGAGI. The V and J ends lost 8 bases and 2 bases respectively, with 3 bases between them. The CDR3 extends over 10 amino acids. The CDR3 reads CASLNTEAFF. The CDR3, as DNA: TGTGCCAGCCTTAACACTGAAGCTTTCTTT.

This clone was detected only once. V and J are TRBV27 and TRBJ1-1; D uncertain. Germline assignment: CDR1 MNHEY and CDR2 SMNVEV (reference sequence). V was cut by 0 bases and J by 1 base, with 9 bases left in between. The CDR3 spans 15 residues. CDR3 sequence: CASSLSSHKNTEAFF. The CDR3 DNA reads TGTGCCAGCAGTTTATCCTCGCACAAGAACACTGAAGCTTTCTTT.

The CDR3 loop is CASQTGTAGTGELFF. The CDR3 DNA is TGTGCCAGTCAAACCGGGACAGCCGGCACCGGGGAGCTGTTTTTT. The chain uses TRBV19 and TRBJ2-2, with 7 bases lining up with TRBD1. From germline, CDR1 is LNHDA and CDR2 SQIVND (reference sequence). This CDR3 has 15 amino acids. After removal of 8 bases from V and 4 bases from J, the junction contained 10 bases not matched to a gene.

The CDR3 bases are TGTGCCAGCACCCACTGGGGGGGGGACGCAGATACGCAGTATTTT. Encoded protein: CASTHWGGDADTQYF. V and J are TRBV5-4 and TRBJ2-3, with 7 bases aligning to TRBD2. Losses at the gene ends were 6 bases for V and 4 bases for J; bases not matched to a gene: 11. Germline-derived CDR1 and CDR2 are SGHNT and YYREEE (reference sequence). The CDR3 length is 15 residues.

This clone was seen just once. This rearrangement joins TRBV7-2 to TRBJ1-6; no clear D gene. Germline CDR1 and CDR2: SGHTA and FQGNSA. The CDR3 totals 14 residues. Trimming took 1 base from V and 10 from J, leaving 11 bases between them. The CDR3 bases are TGTGCCAGCAGCTTAGGAGGGTGGCGATCACCCCTCCACTTT. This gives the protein CASSLGGWRSPLHF.

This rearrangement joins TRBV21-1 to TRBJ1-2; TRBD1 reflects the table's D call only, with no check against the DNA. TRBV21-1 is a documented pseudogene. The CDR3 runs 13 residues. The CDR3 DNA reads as TGTGCCAGCAGCAAGGGCCCGTTTTATGGCTACACCTTC. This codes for CASSKGPFYGYTF.

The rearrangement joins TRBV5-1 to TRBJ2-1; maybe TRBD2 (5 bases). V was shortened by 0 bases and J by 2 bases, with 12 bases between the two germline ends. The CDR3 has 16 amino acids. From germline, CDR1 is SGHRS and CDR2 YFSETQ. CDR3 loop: CASSLAGVAPYNEQFF. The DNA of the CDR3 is TGCGCCAGCAGCTTGGCCGGGGTGGCCCCCTACAATGAGCAGTTCTTC.

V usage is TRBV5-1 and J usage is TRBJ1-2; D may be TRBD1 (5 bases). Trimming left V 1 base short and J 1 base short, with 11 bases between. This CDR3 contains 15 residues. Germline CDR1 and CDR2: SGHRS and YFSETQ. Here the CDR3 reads CASSLTGDINYGYTF. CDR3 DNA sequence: TGCGCCAGCAGCTTGACAGGAGATATTAACTATGGCTACACCTTC.

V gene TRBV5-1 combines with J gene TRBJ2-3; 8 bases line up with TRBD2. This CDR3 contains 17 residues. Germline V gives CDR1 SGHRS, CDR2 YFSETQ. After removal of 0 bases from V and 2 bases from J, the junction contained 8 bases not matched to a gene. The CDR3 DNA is TGCGCCAGCAGCTTGGTGGCTAGCGGGTCCCTCACAGATACGCAGTATTTT. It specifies CASSLVASGSLTDTQYF.

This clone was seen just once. The CDR3 bases are TGTGCCACCAGCCGGGGACAGTTCACAGATACGCAGTATTTT. This gives the protein CATSRGQFTDTQYF. The chain recombines TRBV15 with TRBJ2-3, with 7 bases aligning to TRBD1. From germline, CDR1 is LNHNV and CDR2 YYDKDF (reference sequence). After removal of 5 bases from V and 2 bases from J, the junction contained 4 bases not matched to a gene. CDR3 length equals 14 residues.

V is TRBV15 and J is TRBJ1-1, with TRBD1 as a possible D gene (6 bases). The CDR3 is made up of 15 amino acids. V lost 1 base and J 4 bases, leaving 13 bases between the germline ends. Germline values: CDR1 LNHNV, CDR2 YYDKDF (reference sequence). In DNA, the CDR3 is TGTGCCACCAGCAGAGGAGGAGGGGGGGGCACTGAAGCTTTCTTT. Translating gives CATSRGGGGGTEAFF.

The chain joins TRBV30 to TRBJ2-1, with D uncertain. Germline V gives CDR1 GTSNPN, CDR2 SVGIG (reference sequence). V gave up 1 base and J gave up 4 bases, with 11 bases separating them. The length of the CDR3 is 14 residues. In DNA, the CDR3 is TGTGCCTGGAGTGGGTGGGCCTCATACAATGAGCAGTTCTTC. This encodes CAWSGWASYNEQFF.

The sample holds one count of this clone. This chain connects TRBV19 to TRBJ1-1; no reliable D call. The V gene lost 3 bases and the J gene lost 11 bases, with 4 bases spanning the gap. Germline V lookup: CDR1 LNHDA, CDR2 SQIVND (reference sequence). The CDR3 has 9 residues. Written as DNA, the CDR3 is TGTGCCAGTAGTATGTCTGCTTTCTTT. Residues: CASSMSAFF.

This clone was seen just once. CDR3 residues: CASSLAGQGADYGYTF. The CDR3 nucleotides read TGTGCCAGCAGCTTAGCCGGACAGGGGGCGGACTATGGCTACACCTTC. The chain carries TRBV7-9 and TRBJ1-2; 11 bases are a match to TRBD1. Germline loops: CDR1 SEHNR, CDR2 FQNEAQ (reference sequence). The J segment lost 3 bases and the V segment lost 0 bases, leaving 3 bases of the junction unmatched. The CDR3 sequence is 16 residues long.